This T cell receptor beta chain was captured by sequencing in a study of blood T cell repertoires in COVID-19. Study details: Donors in the United States, Italy and Spain gave samples during acute or convalescent COVID-19. PBMCs, B-cell-depleted T cells, or T cells provided the cDNA or gDNA that made up the material.

Per the original data handling: By means of reference gene primer amplification, nucleated cell counts were estimated. Assay: immunoSEQ multiplex PCR; the TCRdb copy retains only in-frame clones and omits some. V, J and clone size derive from that table, while D and trimming were established from the DNA sequence. The table includes 150,000 to 200,000 clones, around 85% detected once. The CDR3 runs to 13 residues. Looked up from germline, CDR1 is SGDLS and CDR2 is YYNGEE. Trimming pared 4 bases from V and 11 bases from J, leaving 16 bases between. V gene TRBV9 combines with J gene TRBJ2-1; possibly TRBD1 for D (5 bases). Material: peripheral blood. This TCR was recovered from a human donor in a cohort sampled during active COVID-19. The CDR3 is CASSSPQGFQQFF. The CDR3 DNA reads as TGTGCCAGCAGCTCACCCCAGGGTTTTCAGCAGTTCTTC.